The table lists the clone carrying this TCR beta chain with a few counts. V dropped 9 bases and J dropped 3; count of bases not matched to a gene: 20. The CDR3 consists of 18 residues. Per germline, CDR1 LNHDA and CDR2 SQIVND (reference sequence). The data derive from a study of blood T cell repertoires in COVID-19. Looking at the study overall: Some COVID-19 samples were acute and others convalescent; all came from the United States, Italy and Spain. Sources were T cells, B-cell-depleted T cells, or PBMCs; the material itself was cDNA or gDNA.

The data were produced by immunoSEQ multiplex PCR, yet TCRdb's version contains in-frame clones alone and is incomplete. The repertoire consists of some 68,000 clones, with less than 95% occurring once and the leading ten covering approximately 0.57%. Seattle researchers signed up patients amid active infection and tracked them longitudinally. The chain is built from TRBV19 and TRBJ2-7; 10 bases agree with TRBD2. Input material: peripheral blood. The receptor's source is a man in his fifties or sixties with COVID-19, enrolled during active disease. In DNA form, the CDR3 reads TGTGCCAGCAGTTATAAAAACTCGGGACTAGCGTTTTACTACGAGCAGTACTTC. Translating it yields CASSYKNSGLAFYYEQYF. Full variable domain (rest looked up from reference TRBV19 and TRBJ2-7): DGGITQSPKYLFRKEGQNVTLSCEQNLNHDAMYWYRQDPGQGLRLIYYSQIVNDFQKGDIAEGYSVSREKKESFPLTVTSAQKNPTAFYLCASSYKNSGLAFYYEQYFGPGTRLTVT.